This TCR beta chain was recorded in a study of cytomegalovirus exposure and HLA in healthy donors. PCR primers comprised 60 Vbeta and 13 Jbeta primers. As handled by the study authors: Unique TCR beta chains totaled roughly 80 million in a later count, with approximately 11 million of them shared. The method was immunoSEQ multiplex PCR; TCRdb's version includes in-frame clones alone and lacks a portion of them. The DNA gave D and trimming, while V, J and clone size come from that table. Altogether 160,000 or so clones are present, roughly 88% being singletons, with the ten largest covering about 1.4%. The donors (healthy individuals) were bone marrow donors. Broader study findings: As was reported, the HLA-A and HLA-B alleles of most subjects were accurately predicted from TCR beta sequences.

As regards this clone: Its antigen is still unknown.

The V gene end was trimmed by 5 bases and the J gene end by 2 bases; junction bases not matched to a gene: 3. Per the germline V gene, CDR1 is GTSNPN and CDR2 is SVGIG (reference sequence). CDR3 size: 14 residues. The rearrangement links TRBV30 to TRBJ1-6; 7 bases align to TRBD1. Sequences were obtained from PBMCs. The sequence was obtained from a woman between 18 and 30 years old in good health and CMV-seronegative. CDR3 sequence: CAWEGQAYNSPLHF. The CDR3 nucleotides read TGTGCCTGGGAAGGACAGGCCTATAATTCACCCCTCCACTTT.